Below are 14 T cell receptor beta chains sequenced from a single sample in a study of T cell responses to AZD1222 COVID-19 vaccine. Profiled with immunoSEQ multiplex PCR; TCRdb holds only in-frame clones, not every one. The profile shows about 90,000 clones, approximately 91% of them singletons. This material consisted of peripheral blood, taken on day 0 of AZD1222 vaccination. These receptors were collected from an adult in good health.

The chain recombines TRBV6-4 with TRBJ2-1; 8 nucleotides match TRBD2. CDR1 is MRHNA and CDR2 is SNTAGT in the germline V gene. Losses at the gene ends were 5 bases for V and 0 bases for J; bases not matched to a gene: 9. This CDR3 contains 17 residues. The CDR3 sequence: CASSTGTSRSSYNEQFF. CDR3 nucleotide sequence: TGTGCCAGCAGTACCGGGACTAGTCGGTCCTCCTACAATGAGCAGTTCTTC.

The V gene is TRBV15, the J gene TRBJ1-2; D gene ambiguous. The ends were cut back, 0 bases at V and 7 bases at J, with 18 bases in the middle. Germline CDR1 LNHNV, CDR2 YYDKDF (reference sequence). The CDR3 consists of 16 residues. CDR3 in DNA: TGTGCCACCAGCAGAGATAGGGAACCGCTGCGGGGTGGCTACACCTTC. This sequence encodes CATSRDREPLRGGYTF. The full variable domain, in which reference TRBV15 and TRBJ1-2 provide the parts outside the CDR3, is DAMVIQNPRYQVTQFGKPVTLSCSQTLNHNVMYWYQQKSSQAPKLLFHYYDKDFNNEADTPDNFQSRRPNTSFCFLDIRSPGLGDTAMYLCATSRDREPLRGGYTFGSGTRLTVV.

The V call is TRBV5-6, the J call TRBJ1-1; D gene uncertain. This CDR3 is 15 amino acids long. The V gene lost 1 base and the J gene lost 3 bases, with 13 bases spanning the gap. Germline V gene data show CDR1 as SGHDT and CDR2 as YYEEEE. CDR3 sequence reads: CASSLFARQDTEAFF. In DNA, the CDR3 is TGTGCCAGCAGCTTGTTTGCCCGTCAGGACACTGAAGCTTTCTTT.

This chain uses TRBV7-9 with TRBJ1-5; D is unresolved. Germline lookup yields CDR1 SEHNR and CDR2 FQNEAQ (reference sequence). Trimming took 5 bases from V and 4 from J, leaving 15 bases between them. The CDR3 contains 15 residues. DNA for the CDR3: TGTGCCAGCAGCCCACGCGGGGATAGAAATCAGCCCCAGCATTTT. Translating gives CASSPRGDRNQPQHF.

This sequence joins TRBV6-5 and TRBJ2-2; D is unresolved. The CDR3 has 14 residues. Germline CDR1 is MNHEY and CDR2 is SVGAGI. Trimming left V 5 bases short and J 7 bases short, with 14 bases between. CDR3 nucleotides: TGTGCCAGCAGTCCCGTGCTGCTGGGCGGGGAGCTGTTTTTT. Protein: CASSPVLLGGELFF.

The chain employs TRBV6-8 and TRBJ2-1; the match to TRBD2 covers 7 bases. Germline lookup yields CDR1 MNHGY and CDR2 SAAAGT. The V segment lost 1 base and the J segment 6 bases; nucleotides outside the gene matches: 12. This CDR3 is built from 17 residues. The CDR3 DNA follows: TGTGCCAGCAGTTACTTGTCGGGAGGAGGGCCTTTCAATGAGCAGTTCTTC. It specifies CASSYLSGGGPFNEQFF.

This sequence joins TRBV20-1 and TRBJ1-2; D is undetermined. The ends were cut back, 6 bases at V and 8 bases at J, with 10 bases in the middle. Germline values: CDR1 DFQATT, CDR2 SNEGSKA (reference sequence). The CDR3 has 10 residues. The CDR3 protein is CSAAGLGYTF. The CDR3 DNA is TGCAGTGCGGCCGGGTTGGGCTACACCTTC.

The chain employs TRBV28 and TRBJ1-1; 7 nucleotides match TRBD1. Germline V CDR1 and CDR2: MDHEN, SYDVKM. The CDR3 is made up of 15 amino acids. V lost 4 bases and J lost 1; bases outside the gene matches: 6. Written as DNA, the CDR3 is TGTGCCAGCAGTTCACCGGGACAGACGAACACTGAAGCTTTCTTT. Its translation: CASSSPGQTNTEAFF.

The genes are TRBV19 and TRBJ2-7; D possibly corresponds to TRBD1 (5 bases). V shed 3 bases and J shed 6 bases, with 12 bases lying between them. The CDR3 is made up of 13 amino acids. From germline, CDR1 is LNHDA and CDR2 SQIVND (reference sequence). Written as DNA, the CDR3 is TGTGCCAGTAGTATGAATTGGGGCCGCGAGCAGTACTTC. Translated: CASSMNWGREQYF.

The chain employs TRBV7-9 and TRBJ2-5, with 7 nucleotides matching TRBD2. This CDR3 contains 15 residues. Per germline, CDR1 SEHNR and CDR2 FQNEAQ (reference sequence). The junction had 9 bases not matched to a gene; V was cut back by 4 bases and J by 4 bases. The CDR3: CASSSTGGLGETQYF. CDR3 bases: TGTGCCAGCAGCTCTACCGGGGGGTTGGGAGAGACCCAGTACTTC. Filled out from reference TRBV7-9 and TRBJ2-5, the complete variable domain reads DTGVSQNPRHKITKRGQNVTFRCDPISEHNRLYWYRQTLGQGPEFLTYFQNEAQLEKSRLLSDRFSAERPKGSFSTLEIQRTEQGDSAMYLCASSSTGGLGETQYFGPGTRLLVL.

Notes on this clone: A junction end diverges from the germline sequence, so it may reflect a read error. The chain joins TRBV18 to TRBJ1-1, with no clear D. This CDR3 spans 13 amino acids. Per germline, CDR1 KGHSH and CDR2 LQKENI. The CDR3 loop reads CTSSVGENTEAFF. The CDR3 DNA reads TGTACCAGCTCAGTCGGGGAGAACACTGAAGCTTTCTTT.

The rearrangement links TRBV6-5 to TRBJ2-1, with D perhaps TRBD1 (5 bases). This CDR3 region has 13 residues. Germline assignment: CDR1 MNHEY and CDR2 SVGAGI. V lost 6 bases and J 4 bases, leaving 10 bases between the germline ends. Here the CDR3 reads CASRDQGYNEQFF. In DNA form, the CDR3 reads TGTGCCAGCAGGGATCAGGGATACAATGAGCAGTTCTTC.

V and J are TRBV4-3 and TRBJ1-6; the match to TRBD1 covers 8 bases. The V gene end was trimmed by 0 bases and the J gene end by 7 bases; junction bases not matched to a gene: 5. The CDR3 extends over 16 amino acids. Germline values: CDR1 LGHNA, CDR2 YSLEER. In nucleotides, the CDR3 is TGCGCCAGCAGCCAAGATCTAAGACAGGGGAATTCACCCCTCCACTTT. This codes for CASSQDLRQGNSPLHF.

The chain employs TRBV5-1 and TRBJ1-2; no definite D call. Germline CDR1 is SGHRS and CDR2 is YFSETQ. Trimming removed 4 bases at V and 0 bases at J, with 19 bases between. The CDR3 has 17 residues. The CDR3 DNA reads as TGCGCCAGCAGCCAGGTGGCGGTGCTACATACTAACTATGGCTACACCTTC. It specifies CASSQVAVLHTNYGYTF.